The 24 T cell receptor beta chains reported below all come from one sample, sequenced in a study of identical twins. TCRdb reprocessed the 5' RACE reads via MiXCR and lists one record per CDR3 protein. This table holds 1.5 million to 2 million distinct CDR3 sequences, about 32% found once. Source material: cord blood. Receptors were obtained from a newborn girl in good health.

The chain combines TRBV13 with TRBJ2-7; no definite D call. CDR1 and CDR2 (germline): PRHDT, FYEKMQ (reference sequence). V dropped 1 base and J dropped 3 bases, with 10 bases sitting between them. CDR3 length equals 14 residues. The CDR3 region is CASSLEGEHYEQYF. Here the CDR3 DNA reads TGTGCCAGCAGCTTAGAAGGAGAACACTACGAGCAGTACTTC.

The chain combines TRBV7-2 with TRBJ1-3, with D unclear. There are 15 residues in the CDR3. Trimming took 1 base from V and 0 from J, leaving 7 bases between them. Germline V CDR1 and CDR2: SGHTA, FQGNSA. The chain's CDR3 is CASSLEVGSGNTIYF. As DNA, the CDR3 is TGTGCCAGCAGCTTAGAAGTGGGCTCTGGAAACACCATATATTTT.

This clonotype was observed many times. The chain couples TRBV12-3 or TRBV12-4 to TRBJ2-7; a weak D match, TRBD1 (5 bases). This CDR3 has 15 residues. With 3 bases removed from V and 0 bases from J, the gap between germline ends came to 12 bases. The CDR3, as DNA: TGTGCCAGCAGTTTCCCAGGGTTGAGCTCCTACGAGCAGTACTTC. This translates into CASSFPGLSSYEQYF.

The V call is TRBV10-3, the J call TRBJ2-7, with a possible D match to TRBD1 (5 bases). Germline V lookup: CDR1 ENHRY, CDR2 SYGVKD. The CDR3 consists of 15 residues. Trimming cost V 2 bases and J 3 bases, with 14 bases left between them. The CDR3 DNA is TGTGCCATCAGTGAGCATAAAGGGGATCTCTACGAGCAGTACTTC. It specifies CAISEHKGDLYEQYF.

This sequence joins TRBV28 and TRBJ2-1; 10 positions match TRBD1. The CDR3 covers 15 residues. V shed 6 bases and J 8 bases; nucleotides not matched to a gene: 10. Germline assignment: CDR1 MDHEN and CDR2 SYDVKM. The chain's CDR3 is CASSDPRGTGDEQFF. The CDR3 DNA sequence: TGTGCCAGCAGCGACCCCCGTGGGACAGGGGATGAGCAGTTCTTC.

The J gene is TRBJ2-4, the V gene TRBV9, with 12 positions matching TRBD2. This CDR3 comprises 16 residues. J was trimmed by 2 bases and V by 3 bases; bases with no gene match: 3. Germline lookup yields CDR1 SGDLS and CDR2 YYNGEE. The CDR3 DNA is TGTGCCAGCAGCGCTGGACTAGCGGGGACCAAAAACATTCAGTACTTC. Translation gives CASSAGLAGTKNIQYF. Full variable domain (remainder filled in from reference TRBV9 and TRBJ2-4): DSGVTQTPKHLITATGQRVTLRCSPRSGDLSVYWYQQSLDQGLQFLIQYYNGEERAKGNILERFSAQQFPDLHSELNLSSLELGDSALYFCASSAGLAGTKNIQYFGAGTRLSVL.

The rearrangement links TRBV9 to TRBJ1-2, with D tentatively TRBD1 (6 bases). The ends were cut back, 6 bases at V and 4 bases at J, with 22 bases in the middle. The CDR3 contains 16 residues. Per germline, CDR1 SGDLS and CDR2 YYNGEE. The CDR3 loop reads CASTRGGAPPSYGYTF. Here the CDR3 DNA reads TGTGCCAGCACGAGGGGGGGAGCGCCCCCCTCCTATGGCTACACCTTC.

The J gene is TRBJ2-5, the V gene TRBV20-1; TRBD2 might be the D (5 bases). The J call may be in error: the DNA end matches TRBJ2-7 better. This CDR3 spans 11 amino acids. CDR1 is DFQATT, CDR2 SNEGSKA, per germline (reference sequence). CDR3 sequence (DNA): TGCAGTGCCCGGACTTTTAGCGAGCAGTACTTC. Its protein product is CSARTFSEQYF.

This clonotype has a handful of counts. The rearrangement uses TRBV14 and TRBJ2-1, with a possible D match to TRBD2 (7 bases). V was cut by 4 bases and J by 4 bases, with 17 bases left in between. The CDR3 loop spans 16 amino acids. Per the germline V gene, CDR1 is SGHDN and CDR2 is FVKESK. The CDR3 bases are TGTGCCAGCAGCCCACATGGCGGGGGCCCATACAATGAGCAGTTCTTC. Amino acid sequence: CASSPHGGGPYNEQFF. Filled out from reference TRBV14 and TRBJ2-1, the complete variable domain reads EAGVTQFPSHSVIEKGQTVTLRCDPISGHDNLYWYRRVMGKEIKFLLHFVKESKQDESGMPNNRFLAERTGGTYSTLKVQPAELEDSGVYFCASSPHGGGPYNEQFFGPGTRLTVL.

This chain connects TRBV28 to TRBJ1-5, with unresolved D. The CDR3 runs to 14 residues. V gave up 6 bases and J gave up 1 base, with 10 bases separating them. Germline CDR1 reads MDHEN; CDR2 reads SYDVKM. CDR3 sequence (DNA): TGTGCCAGCAGGTCCTCGGGGAGCAATCAGCCCCAGCATTTT. This sequence encodes CASRSSGSNQPQHF.

The rearrangement links TRBV7-2 to TRBJ1-1, with TRBD1 as a possible D gene (6 bases). The CDR3 contains 13 residues. Germline V lookup: CDR1 SGHTA, CDR2 FQGNSA. V gave up 7 bases and J gave up 0 bases, with 9 bases separating them. The chain's CDR3 is CASKGGLNTEAFF. In DNA, the CDR3 is TGTGCCAGCAAAGGGGGGCTGAACACTGAAGCTTTCTTT.

The chain has TRBV11-3 and TRBJ2-3; no firm D call. CDR1 and CDR2 (germline): SGHNT, YENEEA. CDR3 size: 16 residues. With 1 base removed from V and 0 bases from J, the gap between germline ends came to 11 bases. The CDR3 nucleotides are TGTGCCAGCAGCTTAGGATGGGCCCCTAGCACAGATACGCAGTATTTT. Its translation is CASSLGWAPSTDTQYF.

The chain recombines TRBV14 with TRBJ1-2; 8 nucleotides agree with TRBD1. Germline V gives CDR1 SGHDN, CDR2 FVKESK. The CDR3 contains 16 residues. The V and J ends lost 1 base and 2 bases, in that order; junction bases with no gene match: 6. The CDR3 region has the DNA TGTGCCAGCAGCCAAGTGGGGACAGGAATCAACTATGGCTACACCTTC. Its protein is CASSQVGTGINYGYTF.

The V and J genes are TRBV27 and TRBJ2-2; the D is unclear. This CDR3 has 14 amino acids. The V end was cut by 8 bases, the J end by 6 bases, with 16 bases between. The germline V gene encodes CDR1 MNHEY and CDR2 SMNVEV (reference sequence). For the CDR3, the DNA is TGTGCCAGCTCTTTGGGGTTTGCGGCCGGGGAGCTGTTTTTT. It translates to CASSLGFAAGELFF.

The chain links TRBV20-1 to TRBJ2-3; 8 positions agree with TRBD2. Germline CDR1 reads DFQATT; CDR2 reads SNEGSKA (reference sequence). This CDR3 comprises 17 residues. J gave up 6 bases and V 6 bases, and 20 bases lay outside the gene matches. The chain's CDR3 is CSANRLGSGISADTQYF. The CDR3, as DNA: TGCAGTGCCAACCGGCTGGGTAGCGGGATCTCGGCTGATACGCAGTATTTT.

This clonotype occurred a few times. The chain couples TRBV6-5 to TRBJ2-1; tentatively, D is TRBD2 (5 bases). V lost 8 bases and J 8 bases, leaving 25 bases between the germline ends. CDR3 length: 16 residues. Germline assignment: CDR1 MNHEY and CDR2 SVGAGI. CDR3 coding DNA: TGTGCCAGCTCCGCCCGGCCTAGCACGATCGTACATGAGCAGTTCTTC. Translation gives CASSARPSTIVHEQFF.

The chain is built from TRBV20-1 and TRBJ2-3, with D possibly called TRBD1 or TRBD2 (6 bases each). Germline-derived CDR1 and CDR2 are DFQATT and SNEGSKA (reference sequence). V lost 8 bases to trimming and J lost 2 bases, with 14 bases between them. CDR3 length: 13 amino acids. Here the CDR3 DNA reads TGCAGTCCTTCCCGGGGGCTCACAGATACGCAGTATTTT. Translating gives CSPSRGLTDTQYF.

This clonotype was seen only a few times. This chain uses TRBV4-2 with TRBJ2-1, with TRBD2 matching 13 bases. After removal of 3 bases from V and 7 bases from J, the junction contained 3 bases not matched to a gene. CDR3 size: 15 residues. CDR1 is LGHNA and CDR2 is YNFKEQ in the germline V gene. As DNA, the CDR3 is TGTGCCAGCAGCCAGGCGGGACTAGCGGGGAATGAGCAGTTCTTC. Translating gives CASSQAGLAGNEQFF.

The V and J genes are TRBV2 and TRBJ2-4, with 9 bases lining up with TRBD2. The J call may be incorrect, as the DNA end agrees better with TRBJ2-7. Germline V gene sequence: CDR1 SNHLY, CDR2 FYNNEI. This CDR3 is 15 amino acids long. This chain's CDR3 is CASRGGTSSYYEQYF. In DNA, the CDR3 is TGTGCCAGCAGAGGAGGGACTAGCTCATACTACGAGCAGTACTTC.

The V gene is TRBV12-3 or TRBV12-4, the J gene TRBJ1-4; TRBD1 agrees at 10 bases. V trimming: 5 bases; J trimming: 8 bases; junction bases outside the gene matches: 8. The CDR3 loop spans 15 amino acids. Here the CDR3 reads CASSPDRGLREKLFF. The CDR3 region has the DNA TGTGCCAGCAGTCCCGACAGGGGGCTGAGGGAAAAACTGTTTTTT.

This clonotype was observed a few times. The V gene is TRBV7-2, the J gene TRBJ2-3; D call uncertain. CDR3 size: 15 residues. Trimming took off 0 bases at V and 9 bases at J, with 16 bases between the two ends. Per the germline V gene, CDR1 is SGHTA and CDR2 is FQGNSA. CDR3 sequence (DNA): TGTGCCAGCAGCTTAGCTAAAAGCCTCTTGAGGACGCAGTATTTT. It is translated as CASSLAKSLLRTQYF.

This clonotype turned up a few times. This chain uses TRBV10-3 with TRBJ2-5; D remains ambiguous. There are 14 residues in the CDR3. Germline values: CDR1 ENHRY, CDR2 SYGVKD. With 3 bases removed from V and 11 bases from J, the gap between germline ends came to 19 bases. The CDR3 nucleotides are TGTGCCATCAGTGATTGGGCACTTCACAATGAGCAGTACTTC. Its translation is CAISDWALHNEQYF.

The chain couples TRBV28 to TRBJ2-3; D gene unclear. V lost 5 bases and J lost 7, with 16 bases in between. Germline V gives CDR1 MDHEN, CDR2 SYDVKM. This CDR3 region has 14 residues. This CDR3 reads CASSPRGHLYTQYF. Written as DNA, the CDR3 is TGTGCCAGCAGTCCCCGTGGCCACCTATATACGCAGTATTTT.

The chain has TRBV5-1 and TRBJ2-5; D is unclear. Trimming cost V 0 bases and J 11 bases, with 14 bases left between them. The CDR3 is 13 residues long. Per germline, CDR1 SGHRS and CDR2 YFSETQ. DNA of the CDR3: TGCGCCAGCAGCTTGGCCGGTTCGAACGTTCAGTACTTC. Residues: CASSLAGSNVQYF. The whole variable domain, filled in from reference TRBV5-1 and TRBJ2-5, reads KAGVTQTPRYLIKTRGQQVTLSCSPISGHRSVSWYQQTPGQGLQFLFEYFSETQRNKGNFPGRFSGRQFSNSRSEMNVSTLELGDSALYLCASSLAGSNVQYFGPGTRLLVL.